The present entry profiles one T cell receptor beta chain with its context. This clonotype was counted only a few times. This clone's antigen is unknown. No much larger clonotype is one base removed from it; base qualities were not supplied. Libraries of naive CD8 T cells were generated from roughly 20,000 to 1,000,000 sorted cells, with 10%, 30% or 50% of the purified RNA used. On a BD FACSAria II, naive CD8 T cells were FACS-sorted as CD8+CD4-CCR7+CD45RA+ and collected into RLT Plus buffer. To test detection sensitivity, Jurkat RNA equal to some 11 TCR copies was added to samples of roughly 18,000-1,100,000 naive CD8 T cells. CD8 T cells were enriched with RosetteSep CD8+ T Cell Enrichment Cocktail and Ficoll-Paque, followed by ACK red cell lysis. These data originate in a study of molecular identifiers for immune sequencing clone quantification (dated by TCRdb to between 2017 and 2018). Regarding the research as a whole: For a replicate experiment, RNA from roughly 18,000 or 92,000 naive CD8 T cells was divided into five aliquots, and four of the five aliquots were sequenced. This methods study benchmarked molecular-identifier clustering-based TCR repertoire sequencing (MIDCIRS) and TCR RNA copy counting, using CD8 T cells to do so.

V has 4 bases trimmed and J has 4 bases trimmed; junction bases matching no gene number 11. Measured from the cysteine to the phenylalanine, the CDR3 is 15 residues long. Just CDR3 DNA is preserved here, 45 bases in frame from base 1. Based on the germline V gene, the CDR1 and CDR2 sequences are SGDLS and YYNGEE. Study-wide findings and limitations: Naive libraries contained spiked-in Jurkat TCR RNA (around ten copies' worth), which is not part of the donor repertoire. Highly expanded clone sizes could be underestimated if identical TCR molecules share a barcode. When barcode sub-clustering was not used, chimeric consensus sequences inflated TCR diversity, with chimeras reaching as high as 47%. Modeling estimated about 2.8 recovered TCR RNA copies per cell, compared with about 10 by digital PCR, which implies about 30% capture efficiency. Spiked-in Jurkat TCR RNA equal to a single cell's worth was reported to be detectable even within 1,100,000 naive CD8 T cells. In CMV-specific effector cells, over 98% of molecules were held by clones above 20 RNA copies, whereas under 1% of molecules were held by such clones in naive cells.

Library method: PCR. This sample was sequenced with a NextSeq 500. Bulk TCR libraries were prepared as previously described, using TCR primers listed in Table S5. The Qiagen AllPrep DNA/RNA kit was used to purify total RNA. Before analysis, reads from multiple sequencing runs of the same library were pooled. The study's processing was this. Reads were retained only if the reads had an exact TCR constant sequence, and the retained reads were trimmed to 150 nt and grouped according to their 12-nt molecular barcodes. Reads inside each barcode group were sub-clustered using a 15% Levenshtein threshold, and a quality-weighted consensus sequence was constructed for each RNA molecule. Non-functional sequences were removed, as were lower-count sequences one edit away from another. On the basis of fitting two negative binomial distributions, barcode sub-clusters with fewer than 20% of the maximum read count were discarded. Using fastp trimming at Q25 and MiXCR clonotype assembly, TCRdb reanalyzed the public sequencing data and kept in-frame beta chains. Each entry is one CDR3 protein sequence, shown with its most common DNA and genes. These V and J calls rely on TCRdb rather than the paper's analysis. The sample table lists hundreds of thousands of distinct CDR3 sequences, about 25% of them with a count of one. Jointly, the top ten make up approximately 0.75% of the sample.

The V gene is TRBV9 and the J gene is TRBJ2-7, and 7 bases in between align with TRBD1. The sample comprised naive CD8+ T cells from blood, with Jurkat cell RNA spiked in. The sample's cell subset or site label is to be understood as: FACS-sorted CD8+CD4-CCR7+CD45RA+ naive T cells. This clonotype was sampled from a human donor in good health. Some libraries in this study had Jurkat cell RNA spiked in. The CDR3 region reads CASSQGQSINYEQYF. The DNA is TGTGCCAGCAGCCAGGGACAGAGCATAAATTACGAGCAGTACTTC.